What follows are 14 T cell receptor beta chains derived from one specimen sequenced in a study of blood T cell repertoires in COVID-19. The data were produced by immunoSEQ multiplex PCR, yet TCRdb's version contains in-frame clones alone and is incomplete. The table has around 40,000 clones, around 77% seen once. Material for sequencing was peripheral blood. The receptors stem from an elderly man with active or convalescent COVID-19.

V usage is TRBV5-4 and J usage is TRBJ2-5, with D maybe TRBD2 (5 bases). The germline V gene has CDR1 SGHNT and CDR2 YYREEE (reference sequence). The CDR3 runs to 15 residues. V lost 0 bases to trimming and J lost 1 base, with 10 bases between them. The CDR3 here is CASSLALRAQETQYF. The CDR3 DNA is TGTGCCAGCAGCTTGGCCCTGCGGGCCCAAGAGACCCAGTACTTC.

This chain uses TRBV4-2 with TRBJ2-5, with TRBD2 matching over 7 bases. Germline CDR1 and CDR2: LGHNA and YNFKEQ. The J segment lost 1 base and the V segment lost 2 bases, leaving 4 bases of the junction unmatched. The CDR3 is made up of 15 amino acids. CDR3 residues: CASSQLAAAQETQYF. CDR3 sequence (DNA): TGTGCCAGCAGCCAACTAGCGGCGGCCCAAGAGACCCAGTACTTC.

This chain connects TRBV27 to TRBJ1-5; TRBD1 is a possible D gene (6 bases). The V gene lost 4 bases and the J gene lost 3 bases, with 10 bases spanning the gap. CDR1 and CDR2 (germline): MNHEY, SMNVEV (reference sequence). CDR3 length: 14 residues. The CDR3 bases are TGTGCCAGCAGTTCTACAGGGAACAATCAGCCCCAGCATTTT. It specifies CASSSTGNNQPQHF.

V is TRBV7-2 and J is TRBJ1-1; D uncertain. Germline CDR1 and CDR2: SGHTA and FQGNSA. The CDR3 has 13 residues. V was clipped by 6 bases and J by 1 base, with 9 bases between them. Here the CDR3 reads CASRFGGNTEAFF. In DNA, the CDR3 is TGTGCCAGCAGATTCGGAGGGAACACTGAAGCTTTCTTT.

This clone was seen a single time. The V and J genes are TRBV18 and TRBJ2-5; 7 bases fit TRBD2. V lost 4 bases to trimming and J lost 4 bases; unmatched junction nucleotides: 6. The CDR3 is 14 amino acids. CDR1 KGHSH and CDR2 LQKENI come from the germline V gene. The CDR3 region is CASSRQSGGETQYF. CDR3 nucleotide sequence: TGTGCCAGCTCACGACAATCGGGGGGAGAGACCCAGTACTTC.

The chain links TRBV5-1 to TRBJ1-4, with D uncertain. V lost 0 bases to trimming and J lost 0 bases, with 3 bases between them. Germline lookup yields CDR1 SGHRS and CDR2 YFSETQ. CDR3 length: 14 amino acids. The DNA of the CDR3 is TGCGCCAGCAGCTTGGTAGCAACTAATGAAAAACTGTTTTTT. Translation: CASSLVATNEKLFF.

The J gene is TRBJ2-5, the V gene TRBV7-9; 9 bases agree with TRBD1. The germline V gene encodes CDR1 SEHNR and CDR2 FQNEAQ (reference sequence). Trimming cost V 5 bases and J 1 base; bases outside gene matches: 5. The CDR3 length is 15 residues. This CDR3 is CASSPWDRVQETQYF. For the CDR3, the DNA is TGTGCCAGCAGCCCCTGGGACAGGGTCCAAGAGACCCAGTACTTC.

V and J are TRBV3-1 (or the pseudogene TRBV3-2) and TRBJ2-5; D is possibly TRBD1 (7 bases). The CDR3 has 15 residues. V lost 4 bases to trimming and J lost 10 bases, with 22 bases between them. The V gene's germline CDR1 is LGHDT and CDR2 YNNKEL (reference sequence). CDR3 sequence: CASSPRGTEKRYQYF. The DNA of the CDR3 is TGTGCCAGCAGCCCCCGGGGGACAGAAAAGAGATACCAGTACTTC.

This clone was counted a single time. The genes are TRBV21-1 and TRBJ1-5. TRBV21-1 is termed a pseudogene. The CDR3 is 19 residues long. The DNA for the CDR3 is TGTGCCAGCAGCATTTGGGCACTAGCGATCGACCGTAGCAATCAGCCCCAGCATTTT. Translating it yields CASSIWALAIDRSNQPQHF.

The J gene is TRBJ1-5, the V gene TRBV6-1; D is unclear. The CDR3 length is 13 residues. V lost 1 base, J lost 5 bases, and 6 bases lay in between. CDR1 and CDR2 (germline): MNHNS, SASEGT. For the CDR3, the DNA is TGTGCCAGCAGTGAAGTCCCGGATCAGCCCCAGCATTTT. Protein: CASSEVPDQPQHF.

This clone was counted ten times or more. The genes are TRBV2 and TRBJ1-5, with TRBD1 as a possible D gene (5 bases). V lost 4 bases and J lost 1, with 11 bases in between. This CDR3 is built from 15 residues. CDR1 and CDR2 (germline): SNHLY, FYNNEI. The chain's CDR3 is CASSVGRESNQPQHF. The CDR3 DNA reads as TGTGCCAGCAGTGTCGGCAGGGAAAGCAATCAGCCCCAGCATTTT.

This CDR3 reads CASRGQGGSYEQYF. The CDR3 nucleotides read TGTGCCAGCAGGGGGCAGGGAGGTTCCTACGAGCAGTACTTC. V is TRBV5-5 and J is TRBJ2-7; a possible D gene is TRBD2 (6 bases). Germline V gene data show CDR1 as SGHKS and CDR2 as YYEKEE (reference sequence). The CDR3 covers 14 residues. Trimming shortened V by 5 bases and J by 1 base, and 13 bases separated the two germline ends.

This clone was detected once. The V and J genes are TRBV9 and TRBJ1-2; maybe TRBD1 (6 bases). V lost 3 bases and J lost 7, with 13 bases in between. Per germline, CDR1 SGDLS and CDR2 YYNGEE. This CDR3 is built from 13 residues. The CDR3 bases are TGTGCCAGCAGCGCCGGGACACACTCTGGCTACACCTTC. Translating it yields CASSAGTHSGYTF.

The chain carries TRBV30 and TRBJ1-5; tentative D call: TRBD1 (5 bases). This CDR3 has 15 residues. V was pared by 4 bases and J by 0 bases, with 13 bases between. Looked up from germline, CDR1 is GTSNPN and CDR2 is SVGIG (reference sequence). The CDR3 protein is CAWTPGGTSNQPQHF. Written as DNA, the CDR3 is TGTGCCTGGACTCCCGGGGGGACTAGCAATCAGCCCCAGCATTTT.